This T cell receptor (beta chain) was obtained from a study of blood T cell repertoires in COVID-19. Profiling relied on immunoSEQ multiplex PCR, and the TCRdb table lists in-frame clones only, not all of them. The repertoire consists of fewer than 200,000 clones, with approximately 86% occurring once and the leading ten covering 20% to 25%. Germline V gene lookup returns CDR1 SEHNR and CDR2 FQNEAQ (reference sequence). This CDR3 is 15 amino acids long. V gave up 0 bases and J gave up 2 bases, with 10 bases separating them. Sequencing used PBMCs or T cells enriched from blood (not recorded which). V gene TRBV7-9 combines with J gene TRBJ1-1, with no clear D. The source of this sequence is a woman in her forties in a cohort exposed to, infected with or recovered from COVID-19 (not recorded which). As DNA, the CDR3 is TGTGCCAGCAGCTTAGCGCTCGGTCTCAACACTGAAGCTTTCTTT. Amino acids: CASSLALGLNTEAFF. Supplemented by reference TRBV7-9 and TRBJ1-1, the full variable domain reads DTGVSQNPRHKITKRGQNVTFRCDPISEHNRLYWYRQTLGQGPEFLTYFQNEAQLEKSRLLSDRFSAERPKGSFSTLEIQRTEQGDSAMYLCASSLALGLNTEAFFGQGTRLTVV.